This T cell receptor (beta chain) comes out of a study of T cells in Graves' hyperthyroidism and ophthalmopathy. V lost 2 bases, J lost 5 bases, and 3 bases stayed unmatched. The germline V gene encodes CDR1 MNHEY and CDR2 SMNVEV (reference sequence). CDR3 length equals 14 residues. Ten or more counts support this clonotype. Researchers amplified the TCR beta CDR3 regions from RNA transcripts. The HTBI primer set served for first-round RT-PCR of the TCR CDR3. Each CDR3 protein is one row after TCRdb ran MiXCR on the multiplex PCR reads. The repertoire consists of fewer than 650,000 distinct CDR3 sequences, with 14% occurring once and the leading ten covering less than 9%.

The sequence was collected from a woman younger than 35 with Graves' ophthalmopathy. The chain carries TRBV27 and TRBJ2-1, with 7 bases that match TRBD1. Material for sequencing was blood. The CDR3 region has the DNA TGTGCCAGCAGTTTACACAGGGGTCACAATGAGCAGTTCTTC. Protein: CASSLHRGHNEQFF.